This T cell receptor (beta chain) is from a study of OX40 agonist ivuxolimab in advanced cancers. Study in general: Dose-escalation subjects each had hepatocellular carcinoma, melanoma, renal cell or head and neck cancer. The study, taken as a whole, reports: Within 6 weeks, CD4+ and CD8+ blood T cells expanded clonally at 0.1 to 3.0 mg/kg.

Baseline was the first blood sampling point, followed by cycle 4 day 1 and cycle 7 day 1. The repertoire was sequenced with immunoSEQ multiplex PCR; TCRdb's copy has only in-frame clones and lacks some. The table includes tens of thousands of clones, roughly 85% detected once. On this clone itself: No antigen is known for it.

This clonotype was sampled from an adult with an advanced solid tumor such as melanoma, head and neck, liver or kidney cancer. Specimen: CD4+ or CD8+ T cells sorted from blood, collected in a trial of the OX40 agonist ivuxolimab.

In DNA, the CDR3 is TGTGCCAGCAGCCAACAGGGATTTAAGTATTCACCCCTCCACTTT. It encodes CASSQQGFKYSPLHF. The chain couples TRBV4-2 to TRBJ1-6; maybe TRBD1 (5 bases). V dropped 2 bases and J dropped 8 bases, with 13 bases sitting between them. The CDR3 spans 15 residues. Germline CDR1 and CDR2: LGHNA and YNFKEQ.